Presented here are 9 T cell receptor beta chains from one specimen sequenced in a study of blood T cell repertoires in COVID-19. Assay used: immunoSEQ multiplex PCR; TCRdb lists only in-frame clones, some missing. The sample lists 150,000 to 250,000 clones, roughly 80% seen once, with approximately 6% in the top ten. Source material: peripheral blood. The source is a woman aged 40 to 49 with COVID-19, enrolled during active disease.

The chain is built from TRBV4-1 and TRBJ2-7; 9 nucleotides align to TRBD1. Per the germline V gene, CDR1 is MGHRA and CDR2 is YSYEKL. J gave up 5 bases and V 0 bases, and 11 bases lay outside the gene matches. The CDR3 totals 17 residues. CDR3 DNA sequence: TGCGCCAGCAGCCAAGAAAGAACCGGGACAGGGACCGACGAGCAGTACTTC. Protein product: CASSQERTGTGTDEQYF.

The V gene is TRBV12-5, the J gene TRBJ1-5; TRBD1 matches at 7 bases. CDR1 and CDR2 from the germline V gene are LGHNT and FRNRAP. The CDR3 is 14 residues long. Unmatched junction bases numbered 7, after V lost 6 bases and J lost 5 bases. This CDR3 reads CASGPGTDYQPQHF. CDR3 nucleotides: TGTGCTAGTGGCCCCGGGACAGACTATCAGCCCCAGCATTTT.

A few counts support this clone. This chain links TRBV29-1 with TRBJ2-7, with 8 bases lining up with TRBD2. Looked up from germline, CDR1 is SQVTM and CDR2 is ANQGSEA. The CDR3 is 13 amino acids. The V and J ends lost 7 bases and 5 bases, in that order; junction bases with no gene match: 10. The DNA of the CDR3 is TGCAGCGCCCAAAGCGGGGGTGGGCACGAGCAGTACTTC. This encodes CSAQSGGGHEQYF.

This chain uses TRBV6-5 with TRBJ1-2, with TRBD1 matching 7 bases. The trim removed 6 bases at V and 8 bases at J, leaving 15 bases unmatched. The CDR3 spans 15 residues. Germline V CDR1 and CDR2: MNHEY, SVGAGI. For the CDR3, the DNA is TGTGCCAGCAGGTCGAACAGGGGAGTCCTAGAAGGCTACACCTTC. This codes for CASRSNRGVLEGYTF.

This clone was counted once. This chain connects TRBV18 to TRBJ1-4, with 11 bases that match TRBD1. Trimming removed 6 bases from V and 0 bases from J; junction bases left unmatched: 9. CDR1 is KGHSH, CDR2 LQKENI, per germline. The CDR3 length is 18 residues. The CDR3 region is CASSPSGQGAPTNEKLFF. The CDR3 coding sequence is TGTGCCAGCTCCCCCTCCGGACAGGGGGCCCCAACTAATGAAAAACTGTTTTTT.

V usage is TRBV7-2 and J usage is TRBJ2-7; D may be TRBD1 (6 bases). CDR1 is SGHTA and CDR2 is FQGNSA in the germline V gene. The CDR3 covers 13 residues. Between the trimmed V and J ends, which lost 3 bases and 3 bases, there was a span of 9 bases. This CDR3 is CASSFQGSYEQYF. The DNA of the CDR3 is TGTGCCAGCAGCTTCCAGGGGAGCTACGAGCAGTACTTC.

This chain connects TRBV10-3 to TRBJ2-7, with TRBD2 identical over 9 bases. Trimming at V came to 0 bases and at J to 1 base, leaving 1 base not matched to a gene. Germline V gene sequence: CDR1 ENHRY, CDR2 SYGVKD. The CDR3 has 15 amino acids. DNA for the CDR3: TGTGCCATCAGTGAGTCGACTAGCGGTTCCTACGAGCAGTACTTC. Amino acid sequence: CAISESTSGSYEQYF.

The chain couples TRBV6-5 to TRBJ1-1; weak D call: TRBD1 (5 bases). Germline V lookup: CDR1 MNHEY, CDR2 SVGAGI. The ends were cut back, 7 bases at V and 3 bases at J, with 15 bases in the middle. The CDR3 extends over 14 amino acids. DNA for the CDR3: TGTGCCAGCAACCTAGGTTGGGGGGACACTGAAGCTTTCTTT. This sequence encodes CASNLGWGDTEAFF.

CDR3: CASRRDSYDSPLHF. The CDR3 DNA sequence: TGTGCCAGCAGACGGGACAGCTACGATTCACCCCTCCACTTT. The chain is built from TRBV2 and TRBJ1-6; 7 bases are a match to TRBD1. V gave up 6 bases and J gave up 8 bases; unmatched junction bases: 7. There are 14 residues in the CDR3. In germline, CDR1 is SNHLY, CDR2 FYNNEI.